This record concerns one T cell receptor (beta chain) sequence. V was pared by 5 bases and J by 5 bases, with 9 bases between. Per germline, CDR1 SEHNR and CDR2 FQNEAQ (reference sequence). The CDR3 is made up of 12 amino acids. Seattle patients were enrolled while actively infected and followed longitudinally. This specimen comes from a study of blood T cell repertoires in COVID-19. Overall study context: COVID-19 samples, acute and convalescent, were from the United States, Italy and Spain. T cells, B-cell-depleted T cells, or PBMCs provided the cDNA or gDNA that served as material.

Original data processing: The assay estimated nucleated cells by amplifying reference gene primers. Libraries were prepared by immunoSEQ multiplex PCR; TCRdb keeps only in-frame clonotypes and omits some of them. V and J calls plus clone size are reproduced from that table; the DNA served to infer D and trimming. The table has roughly 390,000 clones, over 75% seen once; the top ten hold 8.5% to 12%. The clonotype comes from a woman aged 25-40 years with COVID-19, enrolled during active disease. The V call is TRBV7-9, the J call TRBJ2-5; unclear D gene. The sample was peripheral blood. The CDR3 region has the DNA TGTGCCAGCAGCCCGTTGCGGGAGACCCAGTACTTC. Its translation is CASSPLRETQYF.